Each of the 24 T cell receptor beta chains below was sequenced from the same sample in a study of OX40 agonist ivuxolimab in advanced cancers. The method behind the library was the immunoSEQ multiplex PCR assay. TCRdb obtained this table from immuneACCESS and retained in-frame rearrangements with V and J assigned. These tables miss some clones; where compared with another copy, unresolved V genes account for less than half of the shortfall, and the remainder is unexplained. The sample table lists around 94,000 clones, about 92% of them with a count of one. In total, the top ten clones hold roughly 3.5% of the sample. The source material was CD4+ or CD8+ T cells sorted from blood, sampled in a trial of the OX40 agonist ivuxolimab. Every receptor here comes from an adult with an advanced solid tumor such as melanoma, head and neck, liver or kidney cancer.

This clone was recorded once. The V and J genes are TRBV12-5 and TRBJ2-1; the D gene is possibly TRBD1 (6 bases). Germline V gene lookup returns CDR1 LGHNT and CDR2 FRNRAP. Between the trimmed V and J ends, which lost 2 bases and 6 bases, there was a span of 11 bases. The length of the CDR3 is 14 residues. CDR3 protein: CASGLPSDSNEQFF. The CDR3 bases are TGTGCTAGTGGTTTGCCTTCGGACAGCAATGAGCAGTTCTTC.

V is TRBV13 and J is TRBJ2-3; 10 bases agree with TRBD1. CDR1 PRHDT and CDR2 FYEKMQ come from the germline V gene (reference sequence). The CDR3 sequence is 18 residues long. The ends lost 3 bases at V and 5 bases at J; junction bases unmatched: 14. The CDR3 DNA is TGTGCCAGCAGCTTTAAGGGACAGGGGTTACTACATGGAGATACGCAGTATTTT. This encodes CASSFKGQGLLHGDTQYF.

The chain uses TRBV27 and TRBJ2-1; D could derive from TRBD1 or TRBD2 (6 bases each). Germline V gene lookup returns CDR1 MNHEY and CDR2 SMNVEV (reference sequence). The CDR3 contains 15 residues. V was pared by 7 bases and J by 4 bases, with 17 bases between. CDR3 sequence reads: CASIPSGAFYNEQFF. The CDR3 nucleotides read TGTGCCAGCATCCCGTCGGGGGCTTTTTACAATGAGCAGTTCTTC.

The rearrangement uses TRBV5-1 and TRBJ2-6; D possibly corresponds to TRBD1 (6 bases). Germline V gene lookup returns CDR1 SGHRS and CDR2 YFSETQ. V dropped 0 bases and J dropped 4 bases, with 14 bases sitting between them. CDR3 length equals 17 residues. CDR3 protein: CASSLESQGQGANVLTF. The CDR3 DNA sequence: TGCGCCAGCAGCTTGGAGTCGCAGGGGCAGGGGGCCAACGTCCTGACTTTC.

Notes on this clone: Distinct nucleotide sequences in the sample also encode this CDR3. This sequence joins TRBV7-8 and TRBJ1-6, with D possibly being TRBD1 (6 bases). The germline V gene has CDR1 SGHVS and CDR2 FQNEAQ. This CDR3 has 16 residues. Deletions cut 1 base from V and 8 bases from J, with 15 bases between. This CDR3 is CASSLGPGTRDSPLHF. As DNA, the CDR3 is TGTGCCAGCAGCTTAGGTCCCGGGACAAGGGATTCACCCCTCCACTTT.

The chain carries TRBV7-8 and TRBJ2-1; no reliable D call. This CDR3 is 13 amino acids long. Trimming took off 0 bases at V and 9 bases at J, with 9 bases between the two ends. From germline, CDR1 is SGHVS and CDR2 FQNEAQ. Written as DNA, the CDR3 is TGTGCCAGCAGCTTAGCACAGACGGTTGAGCAGTTCTTC. It yields the protein CASSLAQTVEQFF. The complete variable domain, with remaining parts taken from reference TRBV7-8 and TRBJ2-1, reads GAGVSQSPRYKVAKRGQDVALRCDPISGHVSLFWYQQALGQGPEFLTYFQNEAQLDKSGLPSDRFFAERPEGSVSTLKIQRTQQEDSAVYLCASSLAQTVEQFFGPGTRLTVL.

This clone was recorded once. V and J are TRBV5-8 and TRBJ2-1; 10 bases match TRBD1. The CDR3 length is 15 residues. Per germline, CDR1 SGHTS and CDR2 YDEGEE. J gave up 10 bases and V 0 bases, and 7 bases lay outside the gene matches. The CDR3 loop reads CASSLGQGALIEQFF. The DNA for the CDR3 is TGTGCCAGCAGCTTGGGACAGGGGGCGTTAATAGAGCAGTTCTTC.

The gene calls are TRBV27 and TRBJ2-7; TRBD1 agrees at 7 bases. The CDR3 is 14 amino acids. Germline V gives CDR1 MNHEY, CDR2 SMNVEV (reference sequence). With V trimmed by 4 bases and J by 2 bases, 5 bases remained unmatched. For the CDR3, the DNA is TGTGCCAGCAGTTCTGGGACAGATCCCTACGAGCAGTACTTC. As protein: CASSSGTDPYEQYF.

The rearrangement joins TRBV19 to TRBJ2-5; no firm D call. V was shortened by 5 bases and J by 3 bases, with 16 bases between the two germline ends. CDR1 LNHDA and CDR2 SQIVND come from the germline V gene (reference sequence). The CDR3 is made up of 15 amino acids. The CDR3 bases are TGTGCCAGTAGTTTAATGAGTCCCGAAGAAGAGACCCAGTACTTC. Residues: CASSLMSPEEETQYF.

V and J are TRBV10-1 and TRBJ1-1, with a weak D call TRBD1 (5 bases). V dropped 0 bases and J dropped 3 bases, with 8 bases sitting between them. The germline V gene has CDR1 WNHNN and CDR2 SYGVQD (reference sequence). The CDR3 runs 14 residues. The CDR3 is CASSESGGDTEAFF. Here the CDR3 DNA reads TGCGCCAGCAGTGAGTCGGGGGGAGACACTGAAGCTTTCTTT.

This chain joins TRBV7-9 and TRBJ2-7; no reliable D call. CDR3 length equals 17 residues. Trimming shortened V by 0 bases and J by 3 bases, and 18 bases separated the two germline ends. Germline V gene data show CDR1 as SEHNR and CDR2 as FQNEAQ (reference sequence). The CDR3 nucleotides are TGTGCCAGCAGCTTAGCGTCAGTTCTAGAAGCAGGCTACGAGCAGTACTTC. Protein product: CASSLASVLEAGYEQYF.

In its sample, this clone was seen once. This sequence joins TRBV30 and TRBJ2-1; D gene uncertain. Per germline, CDR1 GTSNPN and CDR2 SVGIG (reference sequence). The CDR3 consists of 12 residues. V was pared by 4 bases and J by 9 bases, with 13 bases between. The CDR3 protein is CAWMLWKGEQFF. Here the CDR3 DNA reads TGTGCCTGGATGCTTTGGAAGGGTGAGCAGTTCTTC.

The CDR3 region has the DNA TGTGCCAGCAGTTCGGACAGGGCCTCTGGAAACACCATATATTTT. This sequence encodes CASSSDRASGNTIYF. V gene TRBV28 combines with J gene TRBJ1-3; 8 bases match TRBD1. This CDR3 contains 15 residues. Looked up from germline, CDR1 is MDHEN and CDR2 is SYDVKM. Losses at the gene ends were 4 bases for V and 0 bases for J; bases not matched to a gene: 2.

The chain is built from TRBV10-2 and TRBJ1-2; TRBD1 might be the D (6 bases). From germline, CDR1 is WSHSY and CDR2 SAAADI. Trimming shortened V by 5 bases and J by 4 bases, and 20 bases separated the two germline ends. This CDR3 comprises 16 residues. The CDR3 DNA reads TGCGCCAGCAGTTTAAACACAGGGTCGGGGCGCTATGGCTACACCTTC. It codes for CASSLNTGSGRYGYTF.

This clone appeared a few times. The chain couples TRBV9 to TRBJ1-2; D is uncertain. Trimming removed 0 bases at V and 4 bases at J, with 7 bases between. The CDR3 spans 13 residues. From germline, CDR1 is SGDLS and CDR2 YYNGEE. In DNA form, the CDR3 reads TGTGCCAGCAGCGTAGTGGAGGGCTATGGCTACACCTTC. Encoded protein: CASSVVEGYGYTF.

V is TRBV10-2 and J is TRBJ2-5; perhaps TRBD2 as D (7 bases). Germline values: CDR1 WSHSY, CDR2 SAAADI. V was shortened by 6 bases and J by 5 bases, with 16 bases between the two germline ends. The CDR3 is 14 residues long. CDR3 nucleotide sequence: TGCGCCAGCAGCCCCGAGGGGGGGAGGGAGACCCAGTACTTC. It specifies CASSPEGGRETQYF.

The genes are TRBV4-1 and TRBJ1-5, with a possible D match to TRBD1 (5 bases). This CDR3 spans 17 amino acids. The V gene lost 0 bases and the J gene lost 0 bases, with 12 bases spanning the gap. Germline CDR1 is MGHRA and CDR2 is YSYEKL. The CDR3 spells CASSQEPGYYSNQPQHF. The CDR3 coding sequence is TGCGCCAGCAGCCAAGAGCCAGGGTATTATAGCAATCAGCCCCAGCATTTT.

The chain joins TRBV6-1 to TRBJ1-2, with D perhaps TRBD1 (5 bases). Germline V gives CDR1 MNHNS, CDR2 SASEGT. The CDR3 has 15 amino acids. V dropped 6 bases and J dropped 3 bases, with 17 bases sitting between them. In DNA, the CDR3 is TGTGCCAGCAGAGGCTCGACAGTATTTTACTATGGCTACACCTTC. Protein product: CASRGSTVFYYGYTF.

V is TRBV12-5 and J is TRBJ2-1; a weak D match, TRBD1 (6 bases). Deletions cut 7 bases from V and 4 bases from J, with 8 bases between. The CDR3 consists of 12 residues. Germline V CDR1 and CDR2: LGHNT, FRNRAP. CDR3 nucleotide sequence: TGTGCTAGTGCGACAGGTTACAATGAGCAGTTCTTC. Translation gives CASATGYNEQFF. Full variable domain (rest looked up from reference TRBV12-5 and TRBJ2-1): DARVTQTPRHKVTEMGQEVTMRCQPILGHNTVFWYRQTMMQGLELLAYFRNRAPLDDSGMPKDRFSAEMPDATLATLKIQPSEPRDSAVYFCASATGYNEQFFGPGTRLTVL.

The chain joins TRBV29-1 to TRBJ1-2; D is perhaps TRBD1 (6 bases). The CDR3 length is 11 residues. In germline, CDR1 is SQVTM, CDR2 ANQGSEA. The V end lost 4 bases, the J end lost 8 bases, and 11 bases lay between the germline ends. CDR3 nucleotide sequence: TGCAGCGTTGTTACAGGGAACGGCTACACCTTC. It translates to CSVVTGNGYTF.

The chain recombines TRBV14 with TRBJ2-7; maybe TRBD1 (6 bases). The germline V gene encodes CDR1 SGHDN and CDR2 FVKESK. Trimming took 4 bases from V and 1 from J, leaving 20 bases between them. There are 17 residues in the CDR3. CDR3 in amino acids: CASSPPGGQGRSYEQYF. CDR3 DNA sequence: TGTGCCAGCAGCCCCCCCGGTGGTCAGGGGCGATCCTACGAGCAGTACTTC.

The chain has TRBV6-5 and TRBJ1-6; D perhaps matches TRBD1 (5 bases). This CDR3 comprises 13 residues. Germline CDR1 is MNHEY and CDR2 is SVGAGI. Trimming took 2 bases from V and 7 from J, leaving 6 bases between them. The CDR3 coding sequence is TGTGCCAGCAGTTACGGGGCGAATTCACCCCTCCACTTT. Its translation is CASSYGANSPLHF.

This sequence joins TRBV5-1 and TRBJ2-7; D is undetermined. This CDR3 has 13 residues. CDR1 is SGHRS and CDR2 is YFSETQ in the germline V gene. With 1 base removed from V and 3 bases from J, the gap between germline ends came to 8 bases. The CDR3 nucleotides read TGCGCCAGCAGCTTGATGGGGATCTACGAGCAGTACTTC. Translation gives CASSLMGIYEQYF.

In regard to this clone: Within the sample, other DNA sequences also encode this same CDR3. The chain uses TRBV19 and TRBJ2-7; 11 nucleotides align to TRBD1. Trimming at V came to 3 bases and at J to 0 bases, leaving 1 base not matched to a gene. The CDR3 spans 15 residues. Germline values: CDR1 LNHDA, CDR2 SQIVND (reference sequence). As DNA, the CDR3 is TGTGCCAGTAGTATTGGGACAGGGGGCTCCTACGAGCAGTACTTC. Translated, it gives CASSIGTGGSYEQYF. The full variable domain, with the rest looked up from reference TRBV19 and TRBJ2-7, is DGGITQSPKYLFRKEGQNVTLSCEQNLNHDAMYWYRQDPGQGLRLIYYSQIVNDFQKGDIAEGYSVSREKKESFPLTVTSAQKNPTAFYLCASSIGTGGSYEQYFGPGTRLTVT.